The rows below give T cell receptor beta chains drawn from one sample of a study of T cell responses to AZD1222 COVID-19 vaccine. Sequencing was performed with immunoSEQ multiplex PCR; in TCRdb, only in-frame clones are kept and a portion is missing. Seen here are tens of thousands of clones, around nine tenths observed once, and the top ten hold roughly 4.2%. Sample: peripheral blood, taken on day 0 of AZD1222 vaccination. These receptors all stem from an adult in good health. The CDR3 runs from the conserved cysteine through the conserved F or W. A D gene is named only where the DNA matches it firmly. Only part of the rows carry a size: once, few, many, or a class if the clone is expanded.

D gene,J gene,clone size,V gene,CDR3 DNA,CDR3 protein
-,TRBJ2-7,-,TRBV10-2,TGCGCCAGTCGAAATCCGGGGTCGGTCGAGCAGTACTTC,CASRNPGSVEQYF
TRBD2,TRBJ2-7,-,TRBV9,TGTGCCAGCAGCGTAGCTAGCGGGAGCGAGCAGTACTTC,CASSVASGSEQYF
TRBD1,TRBJ2-1,once,TRBV2,TGTGCCAGCAGTAACCGGGACAGGCTCGATGAGCAGTTCTTC,CASSNRDRLDEQFF
-,TRBJ1-2,once,TRBV19,TGTGCCAGTAGTATCCTCGGAACAGGGAGGGATGGCTACACCTTC,CASSILGTGRDGYTF
-,TRBJ1-2,-,TRBV9,TGTGCCAGCAGCGTAGGGACAGCTTATGGCTACACCTTC,CASSVGTAYGYTF
TRBD2,TRBJ2-2,once,TRBV4-2,TGTGCCAGCAGCCAAGATTTTAGCGGGAGTTCGGACACCGGGGAGCTGTTTTTT,CASSQDFSGSSDTGELFF
-,TRBJ2-7,-,TRBV11-3,TGTGCCAGCAGGTTCGGGCCTCTCAAGCAGTACTTC,CASRFGPLKQYF
-,TRBJ2-2,-,TRBV7-9,TGTGCCAGCAGCTTACAGTATTCGGACACCGGGGAGCTGTTTTTT,CASSLQYSDTGELFF
TRBD1,TRBJ2-1,-,TRBV5-1,TGCGCCAGCGGGAAGGGGGCTGGGAACAATGAGCAGTTCTTC,CASGKGAGNNEQFF
-,TRBJ1-1,-,TRBV7-9,TGTGCCAGCAGCTTAGCCACTGAAGCTTTCTTT,CASSLATEAFF
-,TRBJ1-1,once,TRBV3-1/TRBV3-2,TGTGCCAGCAGCGGCTTATTCAACAGGTACACTGAAGCTTTCTTT,CASSGLFNRYTEAFF
TRBD1,TRBJ2-7,-,TRBV5-4,TGTGCCAGCAGCTTGGTCCGGACAGGGGGCGAGGAGCAGTACTTC,CASSLVRTGGEEQYF
-,TRBJ1-1,-,TRBV7-9,TGTGCCAGCAGCTTAGCGCCAGGGCCGAACACTGAAGCTTTCTTT,CASSLAPGPNTEAFF
-,TRBJ2-6,-,TRBV3-1/TRBV3-2,TGTGCCAGCAGCCAAGATTTGGGGGCCAGCTTTATCTCTGGGGCCAACGTCCTGACTTTC,CASSQDLGASFISGANVLTF
-,TRBJ2-1,-,TRBV6-2/TRBV6-3,TGTGCCAGCAGTTACTCGAGGGTTAGCGGAGACTACAATGAGCAGTTCTTC,CASSYSRVSGDYNEQFF
-,TRBJ2-5,-,TRBV5-1,TGCGCCAGCAGCTCGGAGGATGTTGGAGGGCAAGAGACCCAGTACTTC,CASSSEDVGGQETQYF
-,TRBJ1-5,few,TRBV30,TGTGCCTGGAGCCTACAGGATCAGCCCCAGCATTTT,CAWSLQDQPQHF
TRBD1,TRBJ2-3,once,TRBV5-4,TGTGCCAGCAGCTTGGTGGACAGGGGGCTCACAGATACGCAGTATTTT,CASSLVDRGLTDTQYF
-,TRBJ2-3,-,TRBV30,TGTGCCTGGAAGCTTTCGTCATCCACAGATACGCAGTATTTT,CAWKLSSSTDTQYF
TRBD2,TRBJ2-3,-,TRBV12-3/TRBV12-4,TGTGCCAGCAGTATGAGACTAGCCCAACAGTATTTT,CASSMRLAQQYF
-,TRBJ2-3,-,TRBV27,TGTGCCAGCAGTCCAGAGGGAGATACGCAGTATTTT,CASSPEGDTQYF
-,TRBJ1-5,few,TRBV21-1,TGTGCCAGCAGCAAATCAGCGTACAGGGAGGGTAGCAATCAGCCCCAGCATTTT,CASSKSAYREGSNQPQHF
TRBD2,TRBJ2-1,-,TRBV7-3,TGTGCCAGCAGCTTAACACTAGCGGGACCCACGGGTGAGCAGTTCTTC,CASSLTLAGPTGEQFF
-,TRBJ2-2,-,TRBV29-1,TGCAGCGTTACAGGGGAGGCGAACACCGGGGAGCTGTTTTTT,CSVTGEANTGELFF
TRBD2,TRBJ2-3,-,TRBV7-8,TGTGCCAGCAGCTCCCTAGCGGGAGTCTTCACAGATACGCAGTATTTT,CASSSLAGVFTDTQYF
TRBD1,TRBJ1-4,-,TRBV7-9,TGTGCCAGCAGCTGGGGGACAGGGGATGAAAAACTGTTTTTT,CASSWGTGDEKLFF
TRBD1,TRBJ1-4,-,TRBV5-1,TGCGCCAGCAGCTCTCAGACAGGGGCGGGTGAAAAACTGTTTTTT,CASSSQTGAGEKLFF
TRBD1,TRBJ1-4,-,TRBV9,TGTGCCAGCAGCCCAGGGGGACAGGAGATTGAAAAACTGTTTTTT,CASSPGGQEIEKLFF
-,TRBJ2-7,few,TRBV12-3/TRBV12-4,TGTGCCAGCACCCCGAGAGGGGGGCGCGAGCAGTACTTC,CASTPRGGREQYF
-,TRBJ2-3,-,TRBV7-6,TGTGCCAGCAGCCCAGCAGATACGCAGTATTTT,CASSPADTQYF
-,TRBJ1-2,-,TRBV7-2,TGTGCCAGCAGCCCCCGGATGCAGACTCCGGCTAACTATGGCTACACCTTC,CASSPRMQTPANYGYTF
-,TRBJ1-1,-,TRBV7-3,TGTGCCAGCAGCTTAAACAGTGAGGGTGAAGCTTTCTTT,CASSLNSEGEAFF
-,TRBJ1-1,-,TRBV10-3,TGTGCCATCAGTGAGTCGAGGGGGAATGCTGAAGCTTTCTTT,CAISESRGNAEAFF
-,TRBJ2-2,few,TRBV7-9,TGTGCCAGCAGCTTACTCTACACCGGGGAGCTGTTTTTT,CASSLLYTGELFF
-,TRBJ1-4,-,TRBV18,TGTGCCAGCTCACAGGGGATTAATGAAAAACTGTTTTTT,CASSQGINEKLFF
-,TRBJ1-1,-,TRBV5-1,TGCGCCAGCAGCTTTGGAAAGGGCACTGAAGCTTTCTTT,CASSFGKGTEAFF
-,TRBJ1-2,-,TRBV3-1/TRBV3-2,TGTGCCAGCAGCCAAACTGACGGAACATATGGCTACACCTTC,CASSQTDGTYGYTF
-,TRBJ1-2,-,TRBV7-9,TGTGCCAGCAAAGACAGGTTATATGGCTACACCTTC,CASKDRLYGYTF
-,TRBJ2-7,few,TRBV2,TGTGCCACCAGGGACGGGTTATACGAGCAGTACTTC,CATRDGLYEQYF
-,TRBJ2-3,-,TRBV6-5,TGTGCCAGCAAGGATGCGGGAAACACAGATACGCAGTATTTT,CASKDAGNTDTQYF
-,TRBJ1-2,-,TRBV3-1/TRBV3-2,TGTGCCAGCAGCCAAGAAGGGTACACCTTC,CASSQEGYTF
TRBD2,TRBJ2-3,-,TRBV2,TGTGCCAGCGGACGGGGGGGGAGCACAGATACGCAGTATTTT,CASGRGGSTDTQYF
TRBD1,TRBJ1-1,-,TRBV10-3,TGTGCCATCAGTGACCTCGCCGGACAGGGGGCATCGCGAACTGAAGCTTTCTTT,CAISDLAGQGASRTEAFF
-,TRBJ2-3,-,TRBV25-1,TGTGCCAGCAGGGTTGGAGATACGCAGTATTTT,CASRVGDTQYF
-,TRBJ2-5,-,TRBV5-1,TGCGCCAGCAGCTTGGCCGTACTAGAGACCCAGTACTTC,CASSLAVLETQYF
TRBD1,TRBJ1-2,once,TRBV29-1,TGCAGCGTCGAACGACCGGGACAGGGTGATGGCTACACCTTC,CSVERPGQGDGYTF
-,TRBJ2-2,-,TRBV2,TGTGCCAGCAGTGAAGGTTCGAGGGGTACCACCGGGGAGCTGTTTTTT,CASSEGSRGTTGELFF
-,TRBJ2-5,-,TRBV7-3,TGTGCCAGCAGCTCCCAAGGAGGCGGAGGCCAAGAGACCCAGTACTTC,CASSSQGGGGQETQYF
TRBD2,TRBJ2-1,-,TRBV11-3,TGTGCCAGCAGCTTAAGGGCGGGAGGGGAAAATGAGCAGTTCTTC,CASSLRAGGENEQFF
-,TRBJ1-2,-,TRBV29-1,TGCAGCGTTGAAGGTGCGGGGGTACTGGCTGGCTACACCTTC,CSVEGAGVLAGYTF
-,TRBJ1-6,-,TRBV3-1/TRBV3-2,TGTGCCAGCAGCCAAGACGGAGGGAATTCACCCCTCCACTTT,CASSQDGGNSPLHF
-,TRBJ1-5,-,TRBV30,TGTGCCTGGAGTGTACCATTTGGGGGGAATCAGCCCCAGCATTTT,CAWSVPFGGNQPQHF
-,TRBJ1-2,-,TRBV2,TGTGCCAGCAGTGATAGAGGCAGGAGCAACTATGGCTACACCTTC,CASSDRGRSNYGYTF
-,TRBJ1-3,-,TRBV7-9,TGTGCCAGCAGCGCCGGGACATTTATTGACCTAAACACCATATATTTT,CASSAGTFIDLNTIYF
-,TRBJ1-1,-,TRBV7-9,TGTGCCAGCAGCCGCCGGGACACTGAAGCTTTCTTT,CASSRRDTEAFF
-,TRBJ2-1,-,TRBV11-1,TGTGCCAGCAGCTCCTTCGCCAGCTCGAACAATGAGCAGTTCTTC,CASSSFASSNNEQFF
-,TRBJ1-1,-,TRBV3-1/TRBV3-2,TGTGCCAGCAGCCCAAAAGGAGCATCCGGCACTGAAGCTTTCTTT,CASSPKGASGTEAFF
TRBD2,TRBJ2-3,-,TRBV3-1/TRBV3-2,TGTGCCAGCAGCCTATCTAGCGGGTACACAGATACGCAGTATTTT,CASSLSSGYTDTQYF
-,TRBJ2-1,-,TRBV11-3,TGTGCCAGTTCTAGCTATGAGGGGAATGAGCAGTTCTTC,CASSSYEGNEQFF
-,TRBJ1-2,-,TRBV6-1,TGTGCCAGCAGTGAACCGCCCGGACAGCCGACGGGGGGCTACACCTTC,CASSEPPGQPTGGYTF